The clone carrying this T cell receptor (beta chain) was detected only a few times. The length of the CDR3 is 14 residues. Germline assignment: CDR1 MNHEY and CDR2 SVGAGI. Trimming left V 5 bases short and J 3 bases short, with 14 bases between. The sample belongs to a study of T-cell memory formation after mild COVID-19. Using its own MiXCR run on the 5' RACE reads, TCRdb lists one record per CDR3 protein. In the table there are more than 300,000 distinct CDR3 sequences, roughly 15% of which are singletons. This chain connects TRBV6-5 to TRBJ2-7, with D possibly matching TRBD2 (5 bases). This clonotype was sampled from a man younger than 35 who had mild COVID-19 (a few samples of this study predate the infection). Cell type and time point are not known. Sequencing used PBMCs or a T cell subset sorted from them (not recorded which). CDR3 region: CASSPWAEGYEQYF. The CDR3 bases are TGTGCCAGCAGTCCCTGGGCCGAGGGCTACGAGCAGTACTTC.